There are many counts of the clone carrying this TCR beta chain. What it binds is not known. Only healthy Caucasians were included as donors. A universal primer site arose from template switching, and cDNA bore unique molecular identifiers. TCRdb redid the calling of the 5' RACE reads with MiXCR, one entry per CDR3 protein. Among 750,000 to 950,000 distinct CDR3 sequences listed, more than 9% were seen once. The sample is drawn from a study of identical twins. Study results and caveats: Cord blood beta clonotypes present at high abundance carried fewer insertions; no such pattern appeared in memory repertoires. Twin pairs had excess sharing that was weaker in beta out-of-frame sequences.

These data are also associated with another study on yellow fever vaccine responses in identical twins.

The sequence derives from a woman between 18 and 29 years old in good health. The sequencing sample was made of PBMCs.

The CDR3 DNA follows: TGTGCCAGCAGCCAATCTACAGGGAAGTTCAAAGCTTTCTTT. Amino acid sequence: CASSQSTGKFKAFF. The rearrangement joins TRBV3-1 to TRBJ1-1; D possibly corresponds to TRBD1 (6 bases). V was clipped by 2 bases and J by 9 bases, with 16 bases between them. Germline V gives CDR1 LGHDT, CDR2 YNNKEL (reference sequence). The length of the CDR3 is 14 residues.